Below, 2 T cell receptor beta chains from the same sample are listed, as sequenced in a study of blood T cell repertoires in COVID-19. Data came from immunoSEQ multiplex PCR; TCRdb stores just in-frame clones and leaves some out. The table records about 200,000 clones, approximately 90% of them present only once. Sequencing used PBMCs or T cells enriched from blood (not recorded which). The receptors come from a woman aged 25 to 39 who had recovered from COVID-19.

The V call is TRBV14, the J call TRBJ1-6; no definite D call. The CDR3 totals 17 residues. Germline assignment: CDR1 SGHDN and CDR2 FVKESK. V was shortened by 3 bases and J by 4 bases, with 16 bases between the two germline ends. The CDR3 DNA reads as TGTGCCAGCAGCCAGAGGTTTGTAGGAGGTTATAATTCACCCCTCCACTTT. This sequence encodes CASSQRFVGGYNSPLHF.

The V gene is TRBV9, the J gene TRBJ2-1; 7 nucleotides agree with TRBD2. In germline, CDR1 is SGDLS, CDR2 YYNGEE. V gave up 0 bases and J gave up 9 bases; unmatched junction bases: 9. The CDR3 sequence is 15 residues long. This CDR3 reads CASSVVRTRTGEQFF. The CDR3 DNA is TGTGCCAGCAGCGTAGTGCGGACTAGAACCGGTGAGCAGTTCTTC.